These T cell receptor beta chains were read from a single sample in a study of cytomegalovirus exposure and HLA in healthy donors. TCRdb's table, derived via immunoSEQ multiplex PCR, lists solely in-frame clones and lacks some. Of about 55,000 clones listed, about 69% are singletons. The source material was PBMCs. These receptors all come from a middle-aged man in good health and CMV-seropositive. Each CDR3 is given with its conserved first and last residue. The order of the fields is D gene, J gene, clone size, V gene, CDR3 DNA, CDR3 protein. D genes are given only for firm matches. Only part of the rows carry a size: once, few, many, or a class if the clone is expanded.

d_gene: .
j_gene: TRBJ1-1
abundance: .
v_gene: TRBV4-1
CDR3nt: TGCGCCAGCAGACTTATAGCGAACACTGAAGCTTTCTTT
CDR3aa: CASRLIANTEAFF

d_gene: TRBD1
j_gene: TRBJ2-5
abundance: few
v_gene: TRBV6-5
CDR3nt: TGTGCCACCCGCTTCGGGACAGAAGAGACCCAGTACTTC
CDR3aa: CATRFGTEETQYF

d_gene: .
j_gene: TRBJ2-3
abundance: .
v_gene: TRBV5-4
CDR3nt: TGTGCCAGCAGCTTCCCTGATGGGGGGGGCATCACAGATACGCAGTATTTT
CDR3aa: CASSFPDGGGITDTQYF

d_gene: .
j_gene: TRBJ2-3
abundance: once
v_gene: TRBV30
CDR3nt: TGTGCCTGGACCCTACCCCCGGCAGATACGCAGTATTTT
CDR3aa: CAWTLPPADTQYF

d_gene: TRBD1
j_gene: TRBJ2-7
abundance: .
v_gene: TRBV9
CDR3nt: TGTGCCAGCAGCGTTGGACAGGGAAATTTCTACGAGCAGTACTTC
CDR3aa: CASSVGQGNFYEQYF

d_gene: .
j_gene: TRBJ1-1
abundance: few
v_gene: TRBV6-5
CDR3nt: TGTGCCAGCAGGTTAGGGGTTACTGAAGCTTTCTTT
CDR3aa: CASRLGVTEAFF

d_gene: .
j_gene: TRBJ2-1
abundance: few
v_gene: TRBV5-4
CDR3nt: TGTGCCAGCACCTTAGGGCTAGCCGAGCCAAATGAGCAGTTCTTC
CDR3aa: CASTLGLAEPNEQFF

d_gene: .
j_gene: TRBJ2-5
abundance: .
v_gene: TRBV15
CDR3nt: TGTGCCACCAGCAGAGAGGGGGCGAGGGGAGAGACCCAGTACTTC
CDR3aa: CATSREGARGETQYF

d_gene: .
j_gene: TRBJ2-7
abundance: .
v_gene: TRBV6-1
CDR3nt: TGTGCCAGCAGTGAAAGTCAGGCCTACGAGCAGTACTTC
CDR3aa: CASSESQAYEQYF

d_gene: TRBD2
j_gene: TRBJ2-3
abundance: .
v_gene: TRBV4-1
CDR3nt: TGCGCCAGCAGGGGATGGAGCGGGGGGGCCTCAGATACGCAGTATTTT
CDR3aa: CASRGWSGGASDTQYF

d_gene: .
j_gene: TRBJ2-2
abundance: .
v_gene: TRBV9
CDR3nt: TGTGCCAGCAGGTCGAGTTCGAACACCGGGGAGCTGTTTTTT
CDR3aa: CASRSSSNTGELFF

d_gene: TRBD2
j_gene: TRBJ2-1
abundance: .
v_gene: TRBV5-1
CDR3nt: TGCGCCAGCAGCCCCGTCCCGGGACTAGCGGGGGGCTCCTACAATGAGCAGTTCTTC
CDR3aa: CASSPVPGLAGGSYNEQFF

d_gene: .
j_gene: TRBJ1-2
abundance: .
v_gene: TRBV7-9
CDR3nt: TGTGCCAGCAGCTTAACCCCAGACAGTGGCTACACCTTC
CDR3aa: CASSLTPDSGYTF

d_gene: TRBD1
j_gene: TRBJ1-1
abundance: .
v_gene: TRBV6-4
CDR3nt: TGTGCCAGCAGTGACGAGGCAGGGGGGAACACTGAAGCTTTCTTT
CDR3aa: CASSDEAGGNTEAFF

d_gene: TRBD1
j_gene: TRBJ1-2
abundance: few
v_gene: TRBV29-1
CDR3nt: TGCAGCGTGCTCTTCGCAGGGGGAGCTAACTATGGCTACACCTTC
CDR3aa: CSVLFAGGANYGYTF

d_gene: .
j_gene: TRBJ1-5
abundance: .
v_gene: TRBV6-1
CDR3nt: TGTGCCAGCAGTCCACAGGGTAATCAGCCCCAGCATTTT
CDR3aa: CASSPQGNQPQHF

d_gene: TRBD2
j_gene: TRBJ2-2
abundance: .
v_gene: TRBV6-1
CDR3nt: TGTGCCAGCAGTGCCCTAGCGGGGGGCCTCACCGGGGAGCTGTTTTTT
CDR3aa: CASSALAGGLTGELFF

d_gene: TRBD1
j_gene: TRBJ2-7
abundance: .
v_gene: TRBV7-9
CDR3nt: TGTGCCAGCAGCCCCCTGAGATTGGACAGGGGTAGCTCCTACGAGCAGTACTTC
CDR3aa: CASSPLRLDRGSSYEQYF

d_gene: .
j_gene: TRBJ1-2
abundance: .
v_gene: TRBV6-5
CDR3nt: TGTGCCAGCAGTTATTCTGGAGATGGCTACACCTTC
CDR3aa: CASSYSGDGYTF

d_gene: .
j_gene: TRBJ1-4
abundance: .
v_gene: TRBV30
CDR3nt: TGTGCCTGGAGTCAAAGCCTCAATGAAAAACTGTTTTTT
CDR3aa: CAWSQSLNEKLFF

d_gene: .
j_gene: TRBJ2-1
abundance: once
v_gene: TRBV5-4
CDR3nt: TGTGCCAGCAGTTCCTTGGCGGGGCGGGCCTACAATGAGCAGTTCTTC
CDR3aa: CASSSLAGRAYNEQFF

d_gene: TRBD1
j_gene: TRBJ2-2
abundance: .
v_gene: TRBV5-1
CDR3nt: TGCGCCAGCAGCTTTGGGACAGGGACTGGGACCGGGGAGCTGTTTTTT
CDR3aa: CASSFGTGTGTGELFF

d_gene: .
j_gene: TRBJ1-1
abundance: once
v_gene: TRBV30
CDR3nt: TGTGCCTGGACCGCGGACAGTTTGAACACTGAAGCTTTCTTT
CDR3aa: CAWTADSLNTEAFF

d_gene: TRBD1
j_gene: TRBJ1-1
abundance: .
v_gene: TRBV5-1
CDR3nt: TGCGCCAGCAGGTATACAGGGGGCCAAACTGAAGCTTTCTTT
CDR3aa: CASRYTGGQTEAFF

d_gene: .
j_gene: TRBJ1-1
abundance: .
v_gene: TRBV10-3
CDR3nt: TGTGCCATCAGTGAAGGACAGAGTAACACTGAAGCTTTCTTT
CDR3aa: CAISEGQSNTEAFF

d_gene: TRBD2
j_gene: TRBJ2-1
abundance: .
v_gene: TRBV9
CDR3nt: TGTGCCAGCAGCGTAGCAACTAGCGGCTACAATGAGCAGTTCTTC
CDR3aa: CASSVATSGYNEQFF

d_gene: .
j_gene: TRBJ2-2
abundance: few
v_gene: TRBV2
CDR3nt: TGTGCCAGCAGAGCCGGACAGCAGACCGGGGAGCTGTTTTTT
CDR3aa: CASRAGQQTGELFF

d_gene: .
j_gene: TRBJ2-7
abundance: few
v_gene: TRBV7-7
CDR3nt: TGTGCTAGCAGCTTAGATCGGGGGAACGAGCAGTACTTC
CDR3aa: CASSLDRGNEQYF

d_gene: TRBD2
j_gene: TRBJ2-1
abundance: .
v_gene: TRBV4-2
CDR3nt: TGTGCCAGCAGCCAAGGGACTAGGGGTGATGAGCAGTTCTTC
CDR3aa: CASSQGTRGDEQFF

d_gene: .
j_gene: TRBJ1-1
abundance: medium-sized
v_gene: TRBV6-5
CDR3nt: TGTGCCAGCAGTTACGCCCCCCGGGGGGGCACTGAAGCTTTCTTT
CDR3aa: CASSYAPRGGTEAFF

d_gene: .
j_gene: TRBJ1-1
abundance: .
v_gene: TRBV29-1
CDR3nt: TGCAGCGTTATTAGGGGCGTTATGAACACTGAAGCTTTCTTT
CDR3aa: CSVIRGVMNTEAFF

d_gene: .
j_gene: TRBJ1-1
abundance: .
v_gene: TRBV29-1
CDR3nt: TGCAGCGGGAGACAGGTGAAGAACACTGAAGCTTTCTTT
CDR3aa: CSGRQVKNTEAFF

d_gene: TRBD2
j_gene: TRBJ2-7
abundance: .
v_gene: TRBV2
CDR3nt: TGTGCCAGCAGTGAAGCGCGGACTAGCTACGAGCAGTACTTC
CDR3aa: CASSEARTSYEQYF

d_gene: .
j_gene: TRBJ1-3
abundance: .
v_gene: TRBV25-1
CDR3nt: TGTGCCAGCAGACAGTCACTCGGCGGAAACACCATATATTTT
CDR3aa: CASRQSLGGNTIYF

d_gene: .
j_gene: TRBJ2-5
abundance: .
v_gene: TRBV6-1
CDR3nt: TGTGCCAGCAGTGAAGATCTGAGAAAAGAGACCCAGTACTTC
CDR3aa: CASSEDLRKETQYF

d_gene: .
j_gene: TRBJ1-1
abundance: once
v_gene: TRBV2
CDR3nt: TGTGCCAGCAGCGTGTCCCCCAACACTGAAGCTTTCTTT
CDR3aa: CASSVSPNTEAFF

d_gene: TRBD1
j_gene: TRBJ2-2
abundance: .
v_gene: TRBV2
CDR3nt: TGTGCCAGCAGTAAGACAGGGGCCGGGGAGCTGTTTTTT
CDR3aa: CASSKTGAGELFF

d_gene: .
j_gene: TRBJ1-2
abundance: .
v_gene: TRBV7-9
CDR3nt: TGTGCCAGCACCGCGGGGGGGACTGATCGTGGCTACACCTTC
CDR3aa: CASTAGGTDRGYTF

d_gene: TRBD1
j_gene: TRBJ1-4
abundance: .
v_gene: TRBV5-6
CDR3nt: TGTGCCAGCAGCTTGGAATCTGGGACAGCAACTAATGAAAAACTGTTTTTT
CDR3aa: CASSLESGTATNEKLFF

d_gene: .
j_gene: TRBJ1-2
abundance: .
v_gene: TRBV6-5
CDR3nt: TGTGCCAGCAGTTACTCGCCCGGAGTTAACTATGGCTACACCTTC
CDR3aa: CASSYSPGVNYGYTF

d_gene: .
j_gene: TRBJ1-1
abundance: .
v_gene: TRBV7-6
CDR3nt: TGTGCCAGCAGCTTGGGCAGGCAGAACACTGAAGCTTTCTTT
CDR3aa: CASSLGRQNTEAFF

d_gene: TRBD1
j_gene: TRBJ1-1
abundance: .
v_gene: TRBV4-1
CDR3nt: TGCGCCAGCAGCCAACGACAGGGGAACACTGAAGCTTTCTTT
CDR3aa: CASSQRQGNTEAFF

d_gene: TRBD1
j_gene: TRBJ1-2
abundance: .
v_gene: TRBV30
CDR3nt: TGTGCCTGGAGCGCTGGGACAGACTCCTATGGCTACACCTTC
CDR3aa: CAWSAGTDSYGYTF